This T cell receptor beta chain is from a study of monozygotic twins with inflammatory bowel disease. Overall study findings and caveats: IBD patients share fewer clonotypes with other people than healthy twins do, especially with disease activity. It was observed that concordant and discordant twins did not differ in repertoire similarity, possibly given limited power.

For each CDR3 protein, TCRdb gives one entry from its re-call of the 5' RACE reads, without DNA. There are approximately 400,000 distinct CDR3 sequences in the sample, with around 2.4% held by the top ten. Per germline, CDR1 MNHNS and CDR2 SASEGT. This CDR3 spans 15 amino acids. Notes on this clonotype: The antigen remains unidentified.

Phlebotomy per donor yielded a single 2.5 ml blood sample. Blood samples, whole and unsorted for T cells, yielded the isolated total RNA. The J gene is TRBJ1-2, the V gene TRBV6-1; TCRdb designates TRBD1, a call that cannot be tested without DNA. The sequence derives from a human donor with ulcerative colitis or Crohn's disease, or a healthy co-twin of an affected twin (not recorded which). The sample consisted of blood. The CDR3 region is CASRHRDRTNYGYTF.